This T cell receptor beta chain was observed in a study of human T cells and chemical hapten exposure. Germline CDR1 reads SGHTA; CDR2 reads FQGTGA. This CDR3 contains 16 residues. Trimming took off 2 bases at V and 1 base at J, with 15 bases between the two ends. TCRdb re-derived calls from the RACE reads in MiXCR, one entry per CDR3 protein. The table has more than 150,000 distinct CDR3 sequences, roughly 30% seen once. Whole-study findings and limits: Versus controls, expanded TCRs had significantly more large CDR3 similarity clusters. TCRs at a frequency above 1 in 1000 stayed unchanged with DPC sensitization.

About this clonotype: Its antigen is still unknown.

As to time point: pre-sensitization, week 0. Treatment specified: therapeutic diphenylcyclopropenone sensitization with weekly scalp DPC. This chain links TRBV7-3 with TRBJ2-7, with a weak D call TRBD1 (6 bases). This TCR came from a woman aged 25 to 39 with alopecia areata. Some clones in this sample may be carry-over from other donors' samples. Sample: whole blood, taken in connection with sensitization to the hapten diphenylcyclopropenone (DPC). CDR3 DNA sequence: TGTGCCAGCAGCTTAGGTAGGGGGTTTGCATCCTACGAGCAGTACTTC. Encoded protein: CASSLGRGFASYEQYF.